Below are 5 T cell receptor beta chains sequenced from a single sample in a study of cytomegalovirus exposure and HLA in healthy donors. PCR involved 60 Vbeta and 13 Jbeta primers. Sequencing was performed with immunoSEQ multiplex PCR; in TCRdb, only in-frame clones are kept and a portion is missing. Of roughly 160,000 clones listed, around four fifths are singletons. Sequenced input: PBMCs. The receptors stem from a woman aged 50 to 65 in good health and CMV-seronegative.

The V and J genes are TRBV9 and TRBJ2-1; 7 bases line up with TRBD2. The CDR3 is made up of 19 amino acids. J lost 1 base, V lost 4 bases, and 17 bases had no gene match. Germline V gene sequence: CDR1 SGDLS, CDR2 YYNGEE. In DNA form, the CDR3 reads TGTGCCAGCAGCCCTCACTTAGGTGGGGGGGTAACTTCCTACAATGAGCAGTTCTTC. Amino acid sequence: CASSPHLGGGVTSYNEQFF.

This rearrangement joins TRBV5-4 to TRBJ2-3; 8 bases align to TRBD1. CDR1 is SGHNT, CDR2 YYREEE, per germline (reference sequence). The CDR3 is made up of 17 amino acids. V shed 0 bases, J shed 0 bases, and the junction held 6 bases outside the gene matches. The CDR3 here is CASSLGGTGGSTDTQYF. As DNA, the CDR3 is TGTGCCAGCAGCTTGGGGGGAACAGGGGGAAGCACAGATACGCAGTATTTT.

The CDR3 coding sequence is TGTGCCAGCAGCTCCCGGAGCGGGAGGGTTGGGGGTTACGAGCAGTACTTC. Translation: CASSSRSGRVGGYEQYF. V is TRBV7-2 and J is TRBJ2-7; 10 bases agree with TRBD2. The CDR3 loop spans 17 amino acids. The V gene's germline CDR1 is SGHTA and CDR2 FQGNSA. Unmatched junction bases numbered 13, after V lost 4 bases and J lost 4 bases.

The chain couples TRBV4-3 to TRBJ2-1; 9 bases are shared with TRBD2. The V segment lost 2 bases and the J segment 10 bases; nucleotides outside the gene matches: 6. The V gene's germline CDR1 is LGHNA and CDR2 YSLEER. This CDR3 is 14 amino acids long. The DNA for the CDR3 is TGCGCCAGCAGCCAAATACTAGCGGGCCGCGAGCAGTTCTTC. Translation: CASSQILAGREQFF.

This CDR3 is CAISESTGTRELFF. The CDR3, as DNA: TGTGCCATCAGTGAGTCGACAGGGACGAGGGAGCTGTTTTTT. This chain connects TRBV10-3 to TRBJ2-2, with 7 bases matching TRBD1. This CDR3 has 14 amino acids. Germline CDR1 ENHRY, CDR2 SYGVKD. V lost 0 bases and J lost 9; bases outside the gene matches: 4.